Listed below are T cell receptor beta chains from one sample, sequenced in a study of T cell responses to AZD1222 COVID-19 vaccine. Assay: immunoSEQ multiplex PCR; the TCRdb copy retains only in-frame clones and omits some. The sample lists roughly 140,000 clones, 85% to 90% occurring once. Sequencing used peripheral blood, obtained on day 0 of AZD1222 vaccination. These receptors came from an adult in good health. Each CDR3 is given with its conserved first and last residue. The D gene is left open where the match is weak. Clone size is given for some rows only: seen once, a few or many times, or a class if the clone is expanded.

d_call j_call clone_size v_call cdr3_aa cdr3_nt
. TRBJ1-5 . TRBV7-8 CASSLRDYSNQPQHF TGTGCCAGCAGCTTGAGGGATTATAGCAATCAGCCCCAGCATTTT
. TRBJ2-7 . TRBV28 CASTLGGTGYEQYF TGTGCCAGCACCTTGGGGGGGACAGGCTACGAGCAGTACTTC
TRBD2 TRBJ2-3 once TRBV4-1 CASSQVSGGIWTQYF TGCGCCAGCAGCCAAGTTAGCGGGGGGATTTGGACGCAGTATTTT
. TRBJ2-3 . TRBV6-5 CASSYSWSQATDTQYF TGTGCCAGCAGTTACTCCTGGAGTCAAGCCACAGATACGCAGTATTTT
. TRBJ2-3 . TRBV27 CASLSRDTQYF TGTGCCAGCCTGAGCCGGGATACGCAGTATTTT
. TRBJ1-6 . TRBV30 CAWRINGPGASPLHF TGTGCCTGGAGAATCAACGGACCCGGAGCCTCACCCCTCCACTTT
. TRBJ2-7 . TRBV3-1/TRBV3-2 CASSQGVSSYEQYF TGTGCCAGCAGCCAAGGGGTTAGCTCCTACGAGCAGTACTTC
. TRBJ1-2 . TRBV7-9 CASSASLVSNYGYTF TGTGCCAGCAGCGCCTCCTTGGTATCTAACTATGGCTACACCTTC
. TRBJ2-5 . TRBV5-8 CASSFLVIETQYF TGTGCCAGCAGCTTTCTAGTTATTGAGACCCAGTACTTC
. TRBJ1-1 . TRBV11-2 CASSLAIRGGDTEAFF TGTGCCAGCAGCTTAGCGATTAGGGGAGGCGACACTGAAGCTTTCTTT
. TRBJ2-1 . TRBV18 CASSPRLAIDEQFF TGTGCCAGCTCACCGAGGCTAGCGATCGATGAGCAGTTCTTC
TRBD2 TRBJ2-7 . TRBV6-5 CASSYDSGRGDEQYF TGTGCCAGCAGTTACGATAGCGGGAGAGGCGACGAGCAGTACTTC
. TRBJ2-3 . TRBV7-2 CASSLALRTDTQYF TGTGCCAGCAGCTTAGCGCTTCGGACAGATACGCAGTATTTT
. TRBJ2-3 . TRBV29-1 CSARDTSPDTQYF TGCAGCGCTCGGGACACTAGCCCAGATACGCAGTATTTT
TRBD2 TRBJ2-1 . TRBV7-6 CASSPVSGRALNEQFF TGTGCCAGCAGCCCAGTAAGCGGGAGGGCCCTCAATGAGCAGTTCTTC
TRBD1 TRBJ1-2 . TRBV5-5 CASSSIGTGGRGYTF TGTGCCAGCAGCAGTATCGGGACAGGGGGCCGCGGCTACACCTTC
. TRBJ2-1 . TRBV3-1/TRBV3-2 CASSRSIGNNEQFF TGTGCCAGCAGCCGAAGTATAGGGAACAATGAGCAGTTCTTC
. TRBJ1-5 . TRBV3-1/TRBV3-2 CASSLRGQGSQPQHF TGTGCCAGCAGCCTAAGGGGCCAGGGGTCTCAGCCCCAGCATTTT
TRBD2 TRBJ2-1 . TRBV15 CATSAGGWRGIHNEQFF TGTGCCACCAGCGCAGGCGGGTGGCGGGGGATACACAATGAGCAGTTCTTC
. TRBJ1-1 once TRBV7-9 CASSLDVTEAFF TGTGCCAGCAGCTTAGATGTCACTGAAGCTTTCTTT
TRBD2 TRBJ2-7 . TRBV7-2 CASKERGLSSYEQYF TGTGCCAGCAAGGAGCGGGGTTTGAGCTCCTACGAGCAGTACTTC
TRBD1 TRBJ1-4 . TRBV6-6 CASKPGTGDDEKLFF TGTGCCAGTAAGCCAGGGACAGGGGACGATGAAAAACTGTTTTTT
. TRBJ2-7 . TRBV19 CASSDGYRGGEQYF TGTGCCAGTAGTGACGGTTACAGGGGAGGTGAGCAGTACTTC
. TRBJ1-6 . TRBV4-1 CASSQPTRSSYNSPLHF TGCGCCAGCAGCCAACCGACGAGAAGCTCCTATAATTCACCCCTCCACTTT
. TRBJ2-7 . TRBV19 CASSIRASLAYEQYF TGTGCCAGTAGTATTAGAGCGTCCCTCGCCTACGAGCAGTACTTC
. TRBJ2-1 few TRBV7-2 CASSKQQNEQFF TGTGCCAGCAGCAAACAGCAAAATGAGCAGTTCTTC
TRBD2 TRBJ2-7 . TRBV30 CAWSGISGSYEQYF TGTGCCTGGTCCGGGATTAGCGGGTCCTACGAGCAGTACTTC
TRBD2 TRBJ2-3 few TRBV10-3 CAISETAGGPTDTQYF TGTGCCATCAGTGAGACAGCGGGAGGGCCCACAGATACGCAGTATTTT
. TRBJ2-7 . TRBV4-1 CASSQGLAKTYEQYF TGCGCCAGCAGCCAAGGGTTGGCTAAGACCTACGAGCAGTACTTC
TRBD2 TRBJ2-2 . TRBV3-1/TRBV3-2 CASRPRLAGTGELFF TGTGCCAGCAGACCCAGACTAGCGGGAACCGGGGAGCTGTTTTTT
TRBD2 TRBJ2-2 . TRBV28 CASSFPVPIAGANTGELFF TGTGCCAGCAGTTTCCCCGTCCCCATCGCGGGGGCGAACACCGGGGAGCTGTTTTTT
TRBD1 TRBJ1-2 . TRBV30 CAWSASEDRLYYGYTF TGTGCCTGGAGTGCCTCCGAGGACAGGCTATACTATGGCTACACCTTC
. TRBJ2-2 . TRBV11-2 CASSLVFRAGELFF TGTGCCAGCAGCTTAGTATTTAGGGCCGGGGAGCTGTTTTTT
TRBD1 TRBJ2-7 . TRBV5-1 CASSDRDRGMGEQYF TGCGCCAGCAGCGACCGGGACAGGGGGATGGGAGAGCAGTACTTC
. TRBJ2-7 . TRBV28 CASKTVSGSYEQYF TGTGCCAGCAAAACGGTCAGCGGTTCCTACGAGCAGTACTTC
TRBD1 TRBJ1-5 . TRBV19 CASKGAWQPQHF TGTGCCAGTAAGGGGGCATGGCAGCCCCAGCATTTT
. TRBJ1-5 . TRBV6-5 CASSYEGGGNQPQHF TGTGCCAGCAGTTATGAGGGTGGCGGCAATCAGCCCCAGCATTTT
. TRBJ2-1 . TRBV2 CASSDQGLYNEQFF TGTGCCAGCAGTGACCAGGGACTCTACAATGAGCAGTTCTTC
. TRBJ2-3 once TRBV6-5 CASSLKGTDTQYF TGTGCCAGCAGTTTAAAGGGAACAGATACGCAGTATTTT
. TRBJ2-6 once TRBV6-5 CASSYSGASGANVLTF TGTGCCAGCAGTTACTCCGGAGCCTCTGGGGCCAACGTCCTGACTTTC
. TRBJ1-4 once TRBV6-5 CASKTTGVNEKLFF TGTGCCAGCAAGACGACAGGCGTTAATGAAAAACTGTTTTTT
. TRBJ1-5 . TRBV18 CASSPNLDQPQHF TGTGCCAGCTCACCAAACCTTGATCAGCCCCAGCATTTT
. TRBJ2-2 . TRBV2 CASTPGAGELFF TGTGCCAGCACTCCCGGCGCCGGGGAGCTGTTTTTT
. TRBJ1-2 . TRBV6-1 CASSEALMGAGVGYTF TGTGCCAGCAGTGAAGCGCTCATGGGGGCAGGGGTCGGCTACACCTTC
TRBD1 TRBJ2-3 . TRBV19 CASSTSGTGVPDTQYF TGTGCCAGTAGTACCTCCGGGACAGGGGTTCCAGATACGCAGTATTTT
TRBD1 TRBJ1-1 . TRBV18 CASSPTGVVTEAFF TGTGCCAGCTCACCTACAGGGGTCGTCACTGAAGCTTTCTTT
. TRBJ1-5 . TRBV10-3 CAISEPNQPQHF TGTGCCATCAGTGAGCCAAATCAGCCCCAGCATTTT